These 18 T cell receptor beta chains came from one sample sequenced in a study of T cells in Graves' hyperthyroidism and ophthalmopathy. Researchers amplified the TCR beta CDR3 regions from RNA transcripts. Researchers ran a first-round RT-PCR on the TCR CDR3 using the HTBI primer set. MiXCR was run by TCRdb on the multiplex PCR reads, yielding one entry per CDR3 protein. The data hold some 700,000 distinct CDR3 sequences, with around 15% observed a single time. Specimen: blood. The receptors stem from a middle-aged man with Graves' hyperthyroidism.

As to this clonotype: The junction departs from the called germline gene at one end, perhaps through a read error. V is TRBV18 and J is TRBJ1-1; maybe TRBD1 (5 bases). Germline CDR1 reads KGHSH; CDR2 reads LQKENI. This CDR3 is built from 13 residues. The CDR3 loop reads CAGSPIQDTEAFF. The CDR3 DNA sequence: TGTGCCGGCTCACCAATACAGGACACTGAAGCTTTCTTT.

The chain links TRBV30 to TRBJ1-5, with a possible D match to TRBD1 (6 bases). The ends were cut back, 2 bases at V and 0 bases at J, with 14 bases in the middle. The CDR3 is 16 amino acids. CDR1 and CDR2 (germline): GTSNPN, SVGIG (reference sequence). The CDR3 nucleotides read TGTGCCTGGAGTCTAACAGGGATTTATAGCAATCAGCCCCAGCATTTT. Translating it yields CAWSLTGIYSNQPQHF.

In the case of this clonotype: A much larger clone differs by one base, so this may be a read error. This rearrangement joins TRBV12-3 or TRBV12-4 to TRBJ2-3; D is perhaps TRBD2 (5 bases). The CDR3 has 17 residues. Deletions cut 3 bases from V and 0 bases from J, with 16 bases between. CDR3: CASSFGGGVTSTDTQYF. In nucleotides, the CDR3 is TGTGCCAGCAGTTTTGGAGGCGGCGTAACTAGCACAGATACGCAGTATTTT.

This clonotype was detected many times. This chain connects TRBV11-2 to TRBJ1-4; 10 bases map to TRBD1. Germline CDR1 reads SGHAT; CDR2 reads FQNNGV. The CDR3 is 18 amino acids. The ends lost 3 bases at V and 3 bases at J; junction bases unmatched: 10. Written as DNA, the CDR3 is TGTGCCAGCAGCTTTAGTCGGGGAGGACAGGGGGCTAATGAAAAACTGTTTTTT. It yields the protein CASSFSRGGQGANEKLFF.

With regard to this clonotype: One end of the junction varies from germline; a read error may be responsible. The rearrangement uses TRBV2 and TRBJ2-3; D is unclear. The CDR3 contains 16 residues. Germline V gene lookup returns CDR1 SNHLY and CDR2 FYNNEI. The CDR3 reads CASSQVLTASTDTQYF. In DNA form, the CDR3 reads TGCGCCAGCAGCCAAGTTCTAACGGCTAGCACAGATACGCAGTATTTT.

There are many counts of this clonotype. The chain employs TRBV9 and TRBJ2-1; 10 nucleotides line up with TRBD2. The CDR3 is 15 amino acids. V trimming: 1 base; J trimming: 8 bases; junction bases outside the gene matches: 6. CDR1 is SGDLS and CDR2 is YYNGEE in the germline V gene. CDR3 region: CASSVTLAGGDEQFF. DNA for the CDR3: TGTGCCAGCAGCGTAACCTTAGCGGGAGGCGATGAGCAGTTCTTC.

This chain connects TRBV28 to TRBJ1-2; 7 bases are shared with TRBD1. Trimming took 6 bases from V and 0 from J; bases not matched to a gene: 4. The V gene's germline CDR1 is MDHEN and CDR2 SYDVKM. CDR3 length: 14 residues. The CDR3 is CASSGTESNYGYTF. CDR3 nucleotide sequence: TGTGCCAGCAGCGGGACAGAGTCTAACTATGGCTACACCTTC.

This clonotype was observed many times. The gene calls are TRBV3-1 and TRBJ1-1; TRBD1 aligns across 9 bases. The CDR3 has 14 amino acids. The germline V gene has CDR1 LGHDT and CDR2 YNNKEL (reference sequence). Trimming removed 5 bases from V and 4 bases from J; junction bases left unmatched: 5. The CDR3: CASSDVTGGTEAFF. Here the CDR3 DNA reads TGTGCCAGCAGCGACGTGACAGGGGGCACTGAAGCTTTCTTT.

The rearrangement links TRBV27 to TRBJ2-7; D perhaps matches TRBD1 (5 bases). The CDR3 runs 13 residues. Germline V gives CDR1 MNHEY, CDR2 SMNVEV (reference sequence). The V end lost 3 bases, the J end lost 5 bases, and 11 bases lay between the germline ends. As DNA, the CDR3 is TGTGCCAGCAGTTTCCAGGGTCGGCACGAGCAGTACTTC. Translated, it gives CASSFQGRHEQYF.

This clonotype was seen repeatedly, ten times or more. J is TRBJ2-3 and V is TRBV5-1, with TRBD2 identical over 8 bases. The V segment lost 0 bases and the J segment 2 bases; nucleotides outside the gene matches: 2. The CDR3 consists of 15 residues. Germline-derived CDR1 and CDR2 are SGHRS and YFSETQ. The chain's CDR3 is CASSLVLADTDTQYF. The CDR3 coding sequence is TGCGCCAGCAGCTTGGTACTAGCGGACACAGATACGCAGTATTTT.

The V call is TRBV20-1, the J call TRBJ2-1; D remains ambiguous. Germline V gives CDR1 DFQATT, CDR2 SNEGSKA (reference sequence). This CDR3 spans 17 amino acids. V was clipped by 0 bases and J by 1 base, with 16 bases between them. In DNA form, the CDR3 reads TGCAGTGCTAGAGATATTGGACCATCGTCTTCCTACAATGAGCAGTTCTTC. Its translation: CSARDIGPSSSYNEQFF.

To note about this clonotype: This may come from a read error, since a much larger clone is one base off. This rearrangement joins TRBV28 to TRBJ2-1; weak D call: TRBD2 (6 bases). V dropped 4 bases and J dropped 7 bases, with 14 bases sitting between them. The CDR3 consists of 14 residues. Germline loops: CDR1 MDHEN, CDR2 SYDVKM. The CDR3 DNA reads TGTGCCAGCAGTTCATACGGGGGATCGAATGAGCAGTTCTTC. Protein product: CASSSYGGSNEQFF.

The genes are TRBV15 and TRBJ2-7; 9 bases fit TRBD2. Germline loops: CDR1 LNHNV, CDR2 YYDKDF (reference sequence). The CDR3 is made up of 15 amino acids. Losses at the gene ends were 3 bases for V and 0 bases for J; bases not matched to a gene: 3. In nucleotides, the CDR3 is TGTGCCACCAGCAGGGAGCGGGGGGCCTCCTACGAGCAGTACTTC. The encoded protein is CATSRERGASYEQYF.

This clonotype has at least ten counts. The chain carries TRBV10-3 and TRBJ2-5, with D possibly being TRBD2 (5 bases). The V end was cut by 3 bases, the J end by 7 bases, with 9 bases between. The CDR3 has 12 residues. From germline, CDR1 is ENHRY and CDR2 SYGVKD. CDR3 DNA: TGTGCCATCAGTGACGAGGGTTTGACCCAGTACTTC. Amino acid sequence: CAISDEGLTQYF.

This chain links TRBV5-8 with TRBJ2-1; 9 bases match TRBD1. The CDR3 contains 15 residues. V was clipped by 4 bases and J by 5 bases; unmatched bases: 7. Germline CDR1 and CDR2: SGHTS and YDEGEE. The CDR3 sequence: CASSKGQGSHNEQFF. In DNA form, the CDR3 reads TGTGCCAGCAGCAAAGGACAGGGGTCCCACAATGAGCAGTTCTTC.

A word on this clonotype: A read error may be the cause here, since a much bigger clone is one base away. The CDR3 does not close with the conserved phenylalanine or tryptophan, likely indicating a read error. CDR3 amino acids: CASAHRQGLRETQYL. For the CDR3, the DNA is TGTGCCAGTGCACACAGACAGGGGTTACGGGAGACCCAGTACCTC. This chain uses TRBV28 with TRBJ2-5, with 8 bases aligning to TRBD1. Germline loops: CDR1 MDHEN, CDR2 SYDVKM. The V and J ends lost 9 bases and 5 bases, in that order; junction bases with no gene match: 14. This CDR3 comprises 15 residues.

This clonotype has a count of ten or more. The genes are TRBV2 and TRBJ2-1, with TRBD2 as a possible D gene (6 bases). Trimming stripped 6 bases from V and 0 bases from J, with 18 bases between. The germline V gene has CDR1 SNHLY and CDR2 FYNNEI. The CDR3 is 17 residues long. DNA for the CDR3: TGTGCCAGCAGAGGGACCCGGGGGTTGGGCTCCTACAATGAGCAGTTCTTC. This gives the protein CASRGTRGLGSYNEQFF.

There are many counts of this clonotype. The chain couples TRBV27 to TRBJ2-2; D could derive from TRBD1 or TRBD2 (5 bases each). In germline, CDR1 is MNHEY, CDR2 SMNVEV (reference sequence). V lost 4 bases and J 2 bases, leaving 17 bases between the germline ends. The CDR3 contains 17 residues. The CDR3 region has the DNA TGTGCCAGCAGTTCGGGACCGCAATGGGGTAACACCGGGGAGCTGTTTTTT. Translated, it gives CASSSGPQWGNTGELFF.